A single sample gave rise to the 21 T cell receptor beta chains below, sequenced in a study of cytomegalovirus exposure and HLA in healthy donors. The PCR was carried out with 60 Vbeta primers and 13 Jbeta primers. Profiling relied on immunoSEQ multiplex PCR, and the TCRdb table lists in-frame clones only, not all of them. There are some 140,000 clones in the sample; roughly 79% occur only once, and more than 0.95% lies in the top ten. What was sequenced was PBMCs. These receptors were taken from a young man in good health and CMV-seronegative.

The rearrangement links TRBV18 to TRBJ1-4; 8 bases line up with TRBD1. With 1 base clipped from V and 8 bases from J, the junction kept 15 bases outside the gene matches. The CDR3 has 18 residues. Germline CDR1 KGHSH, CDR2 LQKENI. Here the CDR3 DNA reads TGTGCCAGCTCACCACTCAACATCGGACAGGGAGGCGGCGAAAAACTGTTTTTT. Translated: CASSPLNIGQGGGEKLFF.

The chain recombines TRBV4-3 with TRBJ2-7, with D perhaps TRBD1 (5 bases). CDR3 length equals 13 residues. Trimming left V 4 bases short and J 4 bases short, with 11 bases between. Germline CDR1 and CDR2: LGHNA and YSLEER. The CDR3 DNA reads TGCGCCAGCAGCCCAGATAGGACATACGAGCAGTACTTC. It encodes CASSPDRTYEQYF.

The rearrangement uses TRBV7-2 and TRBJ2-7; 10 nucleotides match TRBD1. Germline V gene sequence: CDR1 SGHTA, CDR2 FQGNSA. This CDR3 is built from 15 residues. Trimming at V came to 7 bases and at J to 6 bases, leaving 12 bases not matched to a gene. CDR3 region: CASTLKTGGVGEQYF. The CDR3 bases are TGTGCCAGCACCCTAAAGACAGGGGGCGTGGGCGAGCAGTACTTC.

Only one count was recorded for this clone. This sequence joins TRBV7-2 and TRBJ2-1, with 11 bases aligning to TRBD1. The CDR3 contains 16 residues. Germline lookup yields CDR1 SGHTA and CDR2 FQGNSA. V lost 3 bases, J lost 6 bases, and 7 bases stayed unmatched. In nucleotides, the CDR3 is TGTGCCAGCAGCTTCCTCCGGGACAGGGGGGCCAATGAGCAGTTCTTC. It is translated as CASSFLRDRGANEQFF.

The DNA of the CDR3 is TGTGCCAGCAGCAGGGGATCCAGGGGCGAGCAGTACTTC. It translates to CASSRGSRGEQYF. The V call is TRBV19, the J call TRBJ2-7, with D tentatively TRBD1 (6 bases). The V end lost 9 bases, the J end lost 6 bases, and 18 bases lay between the germline ends. The CDR3 totals 13 residues. CDR1 is LNHDA and CDR2 is SQIVND in the germline V gene (reference sequence).

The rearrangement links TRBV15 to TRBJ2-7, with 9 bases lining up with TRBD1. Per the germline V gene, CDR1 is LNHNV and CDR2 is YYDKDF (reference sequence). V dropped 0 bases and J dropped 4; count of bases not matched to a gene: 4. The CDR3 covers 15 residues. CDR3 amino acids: CATSRETGGGYEQYF. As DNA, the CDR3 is TGTGCCACCAGCAGAGAAACAGGGGGCGGTTACGAGCAGTACTTC. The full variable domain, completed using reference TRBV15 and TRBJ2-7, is DAMVIQNPRYQVTQFGKPVTLSCSQTLNHNVMYWYQQKSSQAPKLLFHYYDKDFNNEADTPDNFQSRRPNTSFCFLDIRSPGLGDTAMYLCATSRETGGGYEQYFGPGTRLTVT.

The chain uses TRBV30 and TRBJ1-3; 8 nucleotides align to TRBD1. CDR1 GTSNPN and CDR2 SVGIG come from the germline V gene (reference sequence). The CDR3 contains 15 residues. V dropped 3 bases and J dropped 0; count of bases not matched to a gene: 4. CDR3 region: CAWRYTGGSGNTIYF. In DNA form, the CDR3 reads TGTGCCTGGAGGTACACAGGGGGCTCTGGAAACACCATATATTTT.

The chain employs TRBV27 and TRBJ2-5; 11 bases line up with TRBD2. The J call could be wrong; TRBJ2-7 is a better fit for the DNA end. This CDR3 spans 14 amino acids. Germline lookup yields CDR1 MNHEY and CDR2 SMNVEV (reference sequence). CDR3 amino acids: CASSYLAGGYEQYF. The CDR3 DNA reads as TGTGCCAGCAGTTACCTAGCGGGGGGCTACGAGCAGTACTTC.

CDR3 loop: CASSLVGYEQYF. CDR3 in DNA: TGTGCCAGCAGCTTAGTCGGCTACGAGCAGTACTTC. This chain connects TRBV7-2 to TRBJ2-7; D remains unclear. V was cut by 1 base and J by 3 bases, with 4 bases left in between. The CDR3 has 12 residues. The germline V gene has CDR1 SGHTA and CDR2 FQGNSA.

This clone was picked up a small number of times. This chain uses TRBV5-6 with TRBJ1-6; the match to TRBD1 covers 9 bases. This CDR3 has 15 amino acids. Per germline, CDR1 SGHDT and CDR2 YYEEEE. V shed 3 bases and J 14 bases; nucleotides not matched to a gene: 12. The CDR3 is CASSSTIGQGIALHF. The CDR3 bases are TGTGCCAGCAGCTCCACTATCGGACAGGGGATTGCCCTCCACTTT.

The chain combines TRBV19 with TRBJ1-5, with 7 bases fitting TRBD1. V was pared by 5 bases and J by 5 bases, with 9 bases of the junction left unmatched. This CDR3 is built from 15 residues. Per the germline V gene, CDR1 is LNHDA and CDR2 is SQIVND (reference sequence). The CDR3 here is CASSLGTVGDQPQHF. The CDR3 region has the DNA TGTGCCAGTAGTTTAGGGACAGTGGGAGATCAGCCCCAGCATTTT.

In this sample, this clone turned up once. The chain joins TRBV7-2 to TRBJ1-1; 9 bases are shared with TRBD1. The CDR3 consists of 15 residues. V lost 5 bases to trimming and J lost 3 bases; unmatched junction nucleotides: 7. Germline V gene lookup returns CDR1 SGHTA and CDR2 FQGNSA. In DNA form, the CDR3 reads TGTGCCAGCAGCGCCGACAGGGGGGGGGACACTGAAGCTTTCTTT. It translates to CASSADRGGDTEAFF. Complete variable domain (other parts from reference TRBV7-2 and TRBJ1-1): GAGVSQSPSNKVTEKGKDVELRCDPISGHTALYWYRQSLGQGLEFLIYFQGNSAPDKSGLPSDRFSAERTGGSVSTLTIQRTQQEDSAVYLCASSADRGGDTEAFFGQGTRLTVV.

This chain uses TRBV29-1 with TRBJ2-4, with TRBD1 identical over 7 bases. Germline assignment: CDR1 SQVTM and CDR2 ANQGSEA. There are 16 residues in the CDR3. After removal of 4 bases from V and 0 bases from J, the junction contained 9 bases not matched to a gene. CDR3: CSVVWDRIQAKNIQYF. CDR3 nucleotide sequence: TGCAGCGTTGTTTGGGACAGAATACAAGCCAAAAACATTCAGTACTTC.

CDR3 DNA sequence: TGTGCCAGCAGTGAAGCGAGGGCTAGCGGGGGGGCCGGTGAGACCCAGTACTTC. Protein product: CASSEARASGGAGETQYF. The chain employs TRBV6-1 and TRBJ2-5, with TRBD2 identical over 12 bases. Per the germline V gene, CDR1 is MNHNS and CDR2 is SASEGT. This CDR3 has 18 residues. V dropped 0 bases and J dropped 5; count of bases not matched to a gene: 10.

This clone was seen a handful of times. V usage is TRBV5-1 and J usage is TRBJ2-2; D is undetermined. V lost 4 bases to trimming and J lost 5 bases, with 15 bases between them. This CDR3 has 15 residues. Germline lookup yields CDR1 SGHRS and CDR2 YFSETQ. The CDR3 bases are TGCGCCAGCAGCCTCACCTCACTACGGACCGGGGAGCTGTTTTTT. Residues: CASSLTSLRTGELFF.

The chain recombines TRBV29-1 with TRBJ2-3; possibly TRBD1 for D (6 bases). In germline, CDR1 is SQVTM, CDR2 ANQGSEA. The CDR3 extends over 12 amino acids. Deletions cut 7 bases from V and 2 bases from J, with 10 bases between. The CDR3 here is CSADRNTDTQYF. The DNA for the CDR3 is TGCAGCGCCGACAGGAACACAGATACGCAGTATTTT.

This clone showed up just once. In nucleotides, the CDR3 is TGTGCCAGCAGTTCGACCTCAGGGGACACTGAAGCTTTCTTT. This sequence encodes CASSSTSGDTEAFF. This sequence joins TRBV27 and TRBJ1-1; perhaps TRBD1 as D (6 bases). Germline-derived CDR1 and CDR2 are MNHEY and SMNVEV (reference sequence). V dropped 4 bases and J dropped 3 bases, with 12 bases sitting between them. This CDR3 has 14 residues.

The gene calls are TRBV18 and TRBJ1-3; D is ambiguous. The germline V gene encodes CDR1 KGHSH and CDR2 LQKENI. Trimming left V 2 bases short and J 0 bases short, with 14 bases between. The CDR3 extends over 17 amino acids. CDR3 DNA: TGTGCCAGCTCACCATCTATGGTTACCTTCTCTGGAAACACCATATATTTT. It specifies CASSPSMVTFSGNTIYF.

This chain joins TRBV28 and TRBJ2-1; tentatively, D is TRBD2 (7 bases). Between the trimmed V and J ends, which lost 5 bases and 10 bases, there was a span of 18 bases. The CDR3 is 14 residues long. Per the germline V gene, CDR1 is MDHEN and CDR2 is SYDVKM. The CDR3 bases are TGTGCCAGCAGTGAGGCTCGGGGGGCTGGGGAGCAGTTCTTC. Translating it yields CASSEARGAGEQFF.

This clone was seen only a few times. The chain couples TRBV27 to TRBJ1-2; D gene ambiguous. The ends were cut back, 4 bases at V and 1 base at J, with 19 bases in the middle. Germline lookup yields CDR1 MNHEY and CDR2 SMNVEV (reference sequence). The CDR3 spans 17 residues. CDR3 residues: CASSSRFGGTLNYGYTF. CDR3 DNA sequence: TGTGCCAGCAGTTCCCGTTTTGGAGGCACCCTTAACTATGGCTACACCTTC.

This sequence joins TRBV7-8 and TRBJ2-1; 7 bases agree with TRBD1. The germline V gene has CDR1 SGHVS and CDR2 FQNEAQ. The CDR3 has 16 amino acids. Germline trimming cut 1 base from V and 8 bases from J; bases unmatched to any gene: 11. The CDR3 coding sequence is TGTGCCAGCAGCTTAGGCAGGGGGAGACTTATCGATGAGCAGTTCTTC. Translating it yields CASSLGRGRLIDEQFF.